This paragraph covers one T cell receptor (beta chain) sequence. The sample originates from a study of blood T cell repertoires in COVID-19. Germline CDR1 and CDR2: SGHTA and FQGTGA. CDR3 length equals 16 residues. Germline trimming cut 2 bases from V and 3 bases from J; bases unmatched to any gene: 6. This table comes from immunoSEQ multiplex PCR, and its TCRdb copy is limited to in-frame clones, with some not included. This sample has approximately 300,000 clones, with roughly 85% found just once. The origin of this receptor is a woman aged 25-40 years who had been exposed to COVID-19. J is TRBJ2-1 and V is TRBV7-3; 8 bases line up with TRBD1. The sequenced sample was PBMCs or T cells enriched from blood (not recorded which). In DNA form, the CDR3 reads TGTGCCAGCAGCTTAGGGACAGGACCTAACTACAATGAGCAGTTCTTC. Translating gives CASSLGTGPNYNEQFF. Full variable domain (rest looked up from reference TRBV7-3 and TRBJ2-1): GAGVSQTPSNKVTEKGKYVELRCDPISGHTALYWYRQSLGQGPEFLIYFQGTGAADDSGLPNDRFFAVRPEGSVSTLKIQRTERGDSAVYLCASSLGTGPNYNEQFFGPGTRLTVL.